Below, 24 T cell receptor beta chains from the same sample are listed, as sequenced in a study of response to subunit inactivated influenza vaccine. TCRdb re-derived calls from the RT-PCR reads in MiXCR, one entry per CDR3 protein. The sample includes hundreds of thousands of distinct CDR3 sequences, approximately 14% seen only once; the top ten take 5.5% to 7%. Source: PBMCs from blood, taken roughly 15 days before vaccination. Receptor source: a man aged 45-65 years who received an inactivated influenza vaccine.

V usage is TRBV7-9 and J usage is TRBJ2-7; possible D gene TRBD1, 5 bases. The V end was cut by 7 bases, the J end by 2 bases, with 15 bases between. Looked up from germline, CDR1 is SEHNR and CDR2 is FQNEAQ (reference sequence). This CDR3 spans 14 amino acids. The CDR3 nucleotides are TGTGCCAGCACCCCCCGGCAGGGCCCCTACGAGCAGTACTTC. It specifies CASTPRQGPYEQYF.

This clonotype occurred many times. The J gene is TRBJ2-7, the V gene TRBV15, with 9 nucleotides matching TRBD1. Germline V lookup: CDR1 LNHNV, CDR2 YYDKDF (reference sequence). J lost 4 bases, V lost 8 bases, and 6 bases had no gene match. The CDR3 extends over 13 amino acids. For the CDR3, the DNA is TGTGCCACCTCGGGACAGGGTGATTACGAGCAGTACTTC. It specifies CATSGQGDYEQYF.

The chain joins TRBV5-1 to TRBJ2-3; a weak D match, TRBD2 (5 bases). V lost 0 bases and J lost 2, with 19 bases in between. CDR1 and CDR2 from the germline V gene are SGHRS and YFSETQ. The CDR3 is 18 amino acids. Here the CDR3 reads CASSLASDSSRITDTQYF. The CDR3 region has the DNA TGCGCCAGCAGCTTGGCCTCGGACTCCTCAAGAATCACAGATACGCAGTATTTT. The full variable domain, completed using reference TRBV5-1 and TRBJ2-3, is KAGVTQTPRYLIKTRGQQVTLSCSPISGHRSVSWYQQTPGQGLQFLFEYFSETQRNKGNFPGRFSGRQFSNSRSEMNVSTLELGDSALYLCASSLASDSSRITDTQYFGPGTRLTVL.

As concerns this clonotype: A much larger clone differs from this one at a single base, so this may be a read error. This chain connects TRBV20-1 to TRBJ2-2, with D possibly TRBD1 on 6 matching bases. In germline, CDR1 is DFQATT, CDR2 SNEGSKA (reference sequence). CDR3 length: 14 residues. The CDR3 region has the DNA TGCACTGCCCCGGACAGTCCGAACACCGGGGAGCTGTTTTTT. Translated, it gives CTAPDSPNTGELFF.

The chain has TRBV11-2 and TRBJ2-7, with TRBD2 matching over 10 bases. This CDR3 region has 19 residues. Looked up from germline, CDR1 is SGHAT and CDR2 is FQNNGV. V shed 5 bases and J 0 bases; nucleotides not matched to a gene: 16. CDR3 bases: TGTGCCAGCAGCGGGACAGGAGAATCTAGCGGGGGTTACTCCTACGAGCAGTACTTC. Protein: CASSGTGESSGGYSYEQYF. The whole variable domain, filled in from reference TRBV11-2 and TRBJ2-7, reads EAGVAQSPRYKIIEKRQSVAFWCNPISGHATLYWYQQILGQGPKLLIQFQNNGVVDDSQLPKDRFSAERLKGVDSTLKIQPAKLEDSAVYLCASSGTGESSGGYSYEQYFGPGTRLTVT.

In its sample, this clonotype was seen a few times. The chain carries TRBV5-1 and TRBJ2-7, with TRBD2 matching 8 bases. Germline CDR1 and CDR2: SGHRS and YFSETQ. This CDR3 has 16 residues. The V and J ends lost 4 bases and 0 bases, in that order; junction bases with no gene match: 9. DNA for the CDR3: TGCGCCAGCAGCCCGGGGGGGACCGGGAGCTCCTACGAGCAGTACTTC. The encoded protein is CASSPGGTGSSYEQYF.

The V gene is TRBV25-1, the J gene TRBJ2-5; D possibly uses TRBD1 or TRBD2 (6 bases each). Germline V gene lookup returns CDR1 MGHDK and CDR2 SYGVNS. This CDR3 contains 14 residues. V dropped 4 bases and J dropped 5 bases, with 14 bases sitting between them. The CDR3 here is CASSGGTKAETQYF. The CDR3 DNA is TGTGCCAGCAGTGGCGGGACAAAGGCGGAGACCCAGTACTTC. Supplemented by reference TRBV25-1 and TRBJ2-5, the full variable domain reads EADIYQTPRYLVIGTGKKITLECSQTMGHDKMYWYQQDPGMELHLIHYSYGVNSTEKGDLSSESTVSRIRTEHFPLTLESARPSHTSQYLCASSGGTKAETQYFGPGTRLLVL.

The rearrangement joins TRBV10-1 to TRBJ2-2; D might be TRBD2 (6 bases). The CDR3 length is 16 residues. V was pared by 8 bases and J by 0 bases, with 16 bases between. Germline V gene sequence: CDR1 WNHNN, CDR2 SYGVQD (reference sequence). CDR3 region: CASAGGQPSNTGELFF. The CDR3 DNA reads TGCGCCAGCGCCGGAGGGCAGCCTTCGAACACCGGGGAGCTGTTTTTT.

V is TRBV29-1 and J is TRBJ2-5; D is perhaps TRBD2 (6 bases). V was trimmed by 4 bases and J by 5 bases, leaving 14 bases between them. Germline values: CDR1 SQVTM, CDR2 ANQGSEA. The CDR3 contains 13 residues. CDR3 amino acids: CSVGAAGMETQYF. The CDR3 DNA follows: TGCAGCGTTGGCGCGGCGGGGATGGAGACCCAGTACTTC.

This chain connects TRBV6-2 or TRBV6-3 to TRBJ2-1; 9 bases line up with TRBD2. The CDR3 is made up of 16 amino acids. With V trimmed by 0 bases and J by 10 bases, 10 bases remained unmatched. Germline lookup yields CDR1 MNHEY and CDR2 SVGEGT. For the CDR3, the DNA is TGTGCCAGCAGTTACTCGAGGACTAGCGCTCCTCGGGAGCAGTTCTTC. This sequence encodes CASSYSRTSAPREQFF.

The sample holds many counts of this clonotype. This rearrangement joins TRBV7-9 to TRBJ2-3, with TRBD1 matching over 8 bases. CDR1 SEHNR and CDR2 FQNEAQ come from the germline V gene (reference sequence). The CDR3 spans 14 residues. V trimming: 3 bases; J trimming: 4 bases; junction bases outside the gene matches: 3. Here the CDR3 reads CASSFRGRADTQYF. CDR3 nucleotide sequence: TGTGCCAGCAGCTTCAGGGGGCGCGCAGATACGCAGTATTTT.

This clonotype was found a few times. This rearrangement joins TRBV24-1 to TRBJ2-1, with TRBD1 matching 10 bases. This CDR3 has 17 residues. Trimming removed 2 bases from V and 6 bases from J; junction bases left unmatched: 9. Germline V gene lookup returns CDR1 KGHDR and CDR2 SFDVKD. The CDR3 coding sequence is TGTGCCACCAGTGATTCCCGAGACAGGGGGCGATTCAATGAGCAGTTCTTC. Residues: CATSDSRDRGRFNEQFF.

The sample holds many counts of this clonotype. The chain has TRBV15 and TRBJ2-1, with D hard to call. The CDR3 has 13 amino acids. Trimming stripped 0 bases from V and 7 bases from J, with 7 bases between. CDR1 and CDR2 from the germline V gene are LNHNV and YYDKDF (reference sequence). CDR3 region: CATSRDLKNEQFF. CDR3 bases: TGTGCCACCAGCAGAGATTTGAAGAATGAGCAGTTCTTC.

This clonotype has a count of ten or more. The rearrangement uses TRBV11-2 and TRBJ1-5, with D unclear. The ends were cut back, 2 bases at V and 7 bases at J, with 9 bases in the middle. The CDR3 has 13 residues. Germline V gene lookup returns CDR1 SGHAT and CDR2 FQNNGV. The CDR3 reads CASSLSAGQPQHF. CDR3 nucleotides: TGTGCCAGCAGCTTATCGGCGGGCCAGCCCCAGCATTTT.

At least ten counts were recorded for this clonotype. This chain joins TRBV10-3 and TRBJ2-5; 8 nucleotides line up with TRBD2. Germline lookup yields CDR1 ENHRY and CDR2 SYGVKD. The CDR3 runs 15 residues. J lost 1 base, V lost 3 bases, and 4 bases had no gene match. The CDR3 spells CAISDAGGPQETQYF. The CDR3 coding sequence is TGTGCCATCAGTGACGCGGGGGGCCCCCAAGAGACCCAGTACTTC.

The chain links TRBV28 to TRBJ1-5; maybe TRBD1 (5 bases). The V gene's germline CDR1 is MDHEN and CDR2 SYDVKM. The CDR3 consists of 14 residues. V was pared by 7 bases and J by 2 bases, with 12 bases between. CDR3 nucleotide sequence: TGTGCCAGCACAGGGCCGGTCGGCAATCAGCCCCAGCATTTT. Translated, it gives CASTGPVGNQPQHF.

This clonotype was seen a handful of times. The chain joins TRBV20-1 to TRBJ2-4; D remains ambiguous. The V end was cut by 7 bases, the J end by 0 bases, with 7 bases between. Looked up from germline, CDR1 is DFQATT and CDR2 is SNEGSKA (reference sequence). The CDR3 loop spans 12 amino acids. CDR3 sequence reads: CSVRLAKNIQYF. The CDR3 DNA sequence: TGCAGTGTCCGCCTAGCCAAAAACATTCAGTACTTC.

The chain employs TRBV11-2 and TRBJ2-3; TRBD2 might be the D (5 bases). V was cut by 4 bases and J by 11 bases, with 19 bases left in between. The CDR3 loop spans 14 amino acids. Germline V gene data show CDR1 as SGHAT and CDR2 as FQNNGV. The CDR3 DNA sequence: TGTGCCAGCAGCTCACGAGCAGGCTCTGCGGGGCAGTATTTT. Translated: CASSSRAGSAGQYF. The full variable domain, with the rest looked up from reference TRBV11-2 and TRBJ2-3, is EAGVAQSPRYKIIEKRQSVAFWCNPISGHATLYWYQQILGQGPKLLIQFQNNGVVDDSQLPKDRFSAERLKGVDSTLKIQPAKLEDSAVYLCASSSRAGSAGQYFGPGTRLTVL.

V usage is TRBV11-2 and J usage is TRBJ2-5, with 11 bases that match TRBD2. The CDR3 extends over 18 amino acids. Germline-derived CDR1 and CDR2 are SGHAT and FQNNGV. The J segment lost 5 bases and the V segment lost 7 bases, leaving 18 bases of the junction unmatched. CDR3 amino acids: CASTREGVLVAGGETQYF. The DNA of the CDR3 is TGTGCCAGCACCAGGGAAGGGGTTTTGGTAGCGGGAGGGGAGACCCAGTACTTC.

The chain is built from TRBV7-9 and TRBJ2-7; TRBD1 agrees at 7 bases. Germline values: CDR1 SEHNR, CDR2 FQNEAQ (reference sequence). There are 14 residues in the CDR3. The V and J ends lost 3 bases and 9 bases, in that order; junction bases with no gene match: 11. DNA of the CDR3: TGTGCCAGCAGCTTGAATTCACAGGGGATCGCGCAGTACTTC. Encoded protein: CASSLNSQGIAQYF.

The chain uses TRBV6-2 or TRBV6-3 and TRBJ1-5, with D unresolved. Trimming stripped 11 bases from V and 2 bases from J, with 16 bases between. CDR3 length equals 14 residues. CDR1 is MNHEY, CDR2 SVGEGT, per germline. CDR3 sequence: CAASKDRGNQPQHF. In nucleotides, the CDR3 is TGTGCCGCCTCCAAGGACCGGGGCAATCAGCCCCAGCATTTT.

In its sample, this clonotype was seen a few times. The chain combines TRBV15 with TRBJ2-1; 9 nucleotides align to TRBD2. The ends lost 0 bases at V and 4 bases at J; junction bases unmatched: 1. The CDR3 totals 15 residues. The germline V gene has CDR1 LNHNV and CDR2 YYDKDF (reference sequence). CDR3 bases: TGTGCCACCAGCAGAGAACTAGCGGGTTACAATGAGCAGTTCTTC. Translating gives CATSRELAGYNEQFF.

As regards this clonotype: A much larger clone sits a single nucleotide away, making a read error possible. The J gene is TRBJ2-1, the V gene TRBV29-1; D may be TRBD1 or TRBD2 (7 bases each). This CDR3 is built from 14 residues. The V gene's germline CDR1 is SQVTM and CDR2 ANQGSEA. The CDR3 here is CSVIRGGTYNEQLF. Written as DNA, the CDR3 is TGCAGCGTAATCAGGGGGGGCACCTACAATGAGCAGCTCTTC.

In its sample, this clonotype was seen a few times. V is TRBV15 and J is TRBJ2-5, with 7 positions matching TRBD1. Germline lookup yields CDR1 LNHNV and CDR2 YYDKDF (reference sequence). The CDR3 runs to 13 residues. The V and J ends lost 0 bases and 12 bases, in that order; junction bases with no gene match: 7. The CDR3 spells CATSRDKGTEEYF. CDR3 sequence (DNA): TGTGCCACCAGCAGAGATAAGGGGACAGAGGAGTACTTC.